This T cell receptor (beta chain) was obtained from a study of Ad26.COV2.S vaccination and SARS-CoV-2 variants. Across the study: Participant was drawn from the COV1001 Ad26.COV2.S trial arm.

CDR1 and CDR2 (germline): SQVTM, ANQGSEA. The germline V and J ends were trimmed by 3 bases and 4 bases, with 6 bases remaining between them. CDR3 size: 11 residues. Libraries were prepared by immunoSEQ multiplex PCR; TCRdb keeps only in-frame clonotypes and omits some of them. This sample yields some 250,000 clones, of which 85% to 90% are seen a single time; around 11% belongs to the top ten. Treatment reported: roughly 18 received Ad26.COV2.S at low or high dose, single or two shots; about five received placebo; per-sample allocation not given. The investigators took samples on day 63 after the first vaccine or placebo injection. Recruitment in Boston yielded a donor of adult age, 18-55 years. Turning to this clone: Its antigen is unidentified.

Overall study findings and caveats: Similar non-spike TCR breadth was seen in vaccine and placebo recipients. Estimates derived from TCR breadth and depth analyses may have underestimated total T cell responses.

The chain employs TRBV29-1 and TRBJ1-2; possible D gene TRBD1, 5 bases. The receptor was derived from a person between 18 and 59 years old who received the Ad26.COV2.S COVID-19 vaccine or a placebo. The material was peripheral blood, obtained in a trial of Ad26.COV2.S vaccine versus placebo. The CDR3 nucleotides are TGCAGCGTTGACAGGGTCTATGGCTACACCTTC. As protein: CSVDRVYGYTF.